Only a few counts were recorded for the clone carrying this T cell receptor (beta chain). As yet, its antigen is unknown. This specimen comes from a study of T cells in Graves' hyperthyroidism and ophthalmopathy. Study as a whole: Before any treatment, at initial diagnosis, peripheral blood was collected. Whole-study results and caveats: Most clonotypes that expanded in the thyroid above 0.001 also showed up in blood.

The V and J ends lost 0 bases and 4 bases, in that order; junction bases with no gene match: 5. Germline CDR1 MNHEY, CDR2 SVGAGI. The CDR3 contains 15 residues. Amplified TCR beta CDR3 regions derived from RNA transcripts. First-round RT-PCR with HTBI primers amplified the TCR CDR3 region. TCRdb reanalysed the multiplex PCR reads using MiXCR and keeps one entry per CDR3 protein. The data contain hundreds of thousands of distinct CDR3 sequences, roughly 15% of them singletons. Patients with uncontrolled infections, other autoimmune diseases, pregnancy or lactation were excluded. In making diagnoses, clinical symptoms, serum thyroxine and TRAb, thyroid ultrasound and orbital computed tomography were all used.

This TCR derives from a woman in her late teens or twenties with Graves' hyperthyroidism. Sequenced input: blood. This chain links TRBV6-5 with TRBJ1-2; 7 bases line up with TRBD1. The CDR3 bases are TGTGCCAGCAGTTACTCCGACAGGGCCGTCTATGGCTACACCTTC. This gives the protein CASSYSDRAVYGYTF.